The TCR beta chain under discussion was sequenced for a study of blood T cell repertoires in COVID-19. Study at large: Acute-phase and convalescent COVID-19 samples originated in the United States, Italy and Spain. PBMCs, B-cell-depleted T cells, or T cells provided the cDNA or gDNA that made up the material.

Authors' data handling: From reference gene primer amplification, estimates of nucleated cell counts were derived. Clones were sequenced by immunoSEQ multiplex PCR, and TCRdb holds only the in-frame ones, with some missing. For V, J and clone size, that table is used; D and trimming come from the DNA. The sample holds 75,000 to 95,000 clones, 79% seen once. This clone has only a few counts. The CDR3 runs 14 residues. The V gene's germline CDR1 is SQVTM and CDR2 ANQGSEA. V dropped 6 bases and J dropped 4 bases, with 18 bases sitting between them. This chain uses TRBV29-1 with TRBJ2-5; D perhaps matches TRBD1 (7 bases). Sequenced: peripheral blood. The TCR originated in a woman older than 75 with active or convalescent COVID-19. CDR3 residues: CSVDGRGVGETQYF. The CDR3 nucleotides are TGCAGCGTCGACGGCAGGGGGGTGGGAGAGACCCAGTACTTC.